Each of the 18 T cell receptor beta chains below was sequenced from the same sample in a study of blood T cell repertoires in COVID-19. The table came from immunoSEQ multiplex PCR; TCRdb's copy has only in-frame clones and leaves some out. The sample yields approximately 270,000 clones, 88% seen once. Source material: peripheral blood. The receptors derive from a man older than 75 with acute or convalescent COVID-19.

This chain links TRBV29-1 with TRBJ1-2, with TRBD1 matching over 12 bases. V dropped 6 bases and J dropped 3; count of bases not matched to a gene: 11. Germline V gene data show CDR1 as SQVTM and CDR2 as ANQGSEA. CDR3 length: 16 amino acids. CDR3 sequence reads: CSVWQPGTGGHYGYTF. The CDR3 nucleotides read TGCAGCGTCTGGCAGCCCGGGACAGGGGGCCACTATGGCTACACCTTC.

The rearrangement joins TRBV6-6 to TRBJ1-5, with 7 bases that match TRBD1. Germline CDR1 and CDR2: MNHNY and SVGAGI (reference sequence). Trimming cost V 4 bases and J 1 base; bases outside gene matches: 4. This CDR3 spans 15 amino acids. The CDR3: CASSFRGQSNQPQHF. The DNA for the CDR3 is TGTGCCAGCAGTTTCCGGGGACAGAGCAATCAGCCCCAGCATTTT.

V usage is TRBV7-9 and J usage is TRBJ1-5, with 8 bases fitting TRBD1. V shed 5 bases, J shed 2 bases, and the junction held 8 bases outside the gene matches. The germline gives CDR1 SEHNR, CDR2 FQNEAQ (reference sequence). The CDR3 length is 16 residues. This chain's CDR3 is CASSPSTGEGNQPQHF. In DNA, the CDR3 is TGTGCCAGCAGCCCATCGACAGGGGAGGGCAATCAGCCCCAGCATTTT.

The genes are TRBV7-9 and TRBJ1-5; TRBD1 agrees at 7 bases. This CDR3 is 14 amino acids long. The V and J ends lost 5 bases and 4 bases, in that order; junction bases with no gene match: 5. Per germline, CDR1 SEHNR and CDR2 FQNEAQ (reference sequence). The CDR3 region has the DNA TGTGCCAGCAGCAAGGGGACAGAAAATCAGCCCCAGCATTTT. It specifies CASSKGTENQPQHF.

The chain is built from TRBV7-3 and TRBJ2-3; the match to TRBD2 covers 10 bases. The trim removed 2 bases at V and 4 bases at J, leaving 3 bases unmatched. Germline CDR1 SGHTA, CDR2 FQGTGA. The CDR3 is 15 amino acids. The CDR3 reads CASSLGLAEADTQYF. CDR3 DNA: TGTGCCAGCAGCTTAGGACTAGCGGAGGCAGATACGCAGTATTTT. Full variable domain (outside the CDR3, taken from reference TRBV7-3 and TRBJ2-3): GAGVSQTPSNKVTEKGKYVELRCDPISGHTALYWYRQSLGQGPEFLIYFQGTGAADDSGLPNDRFFAVRPEGSVSTLKIQRTERGDSAVYLCASSLGLAEADTQYFGPGTRLTVL.

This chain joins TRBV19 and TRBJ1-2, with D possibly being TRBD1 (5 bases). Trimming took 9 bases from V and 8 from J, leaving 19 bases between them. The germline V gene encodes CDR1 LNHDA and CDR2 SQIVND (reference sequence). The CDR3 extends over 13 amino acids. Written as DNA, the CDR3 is TGTGCCAGCCGGGAGTGGGGGGGTGAAGGCTACACCTTC. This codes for CASREWGGEGYTF.

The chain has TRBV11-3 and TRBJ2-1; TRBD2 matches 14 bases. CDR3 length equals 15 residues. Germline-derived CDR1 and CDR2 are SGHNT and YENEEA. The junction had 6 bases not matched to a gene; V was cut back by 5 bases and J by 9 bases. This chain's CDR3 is CASSPGTSGRGEQFF. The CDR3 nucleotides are TGTGCCAGCAGCCCCGGGACTAGCGGGAGAGGTGAGCAGTTCTTC.

The CDR3 here is CARSPPWGGYYEQYF. As DNA, the CDR3 is TGTGCCAGAAGCCCCCCATGGGGGGGCTACTACGAGCAGTACTTC. The chain is built from TRBV7-5 and TRBJ2-7; TRBD2 is the table's D call and was not checked against the DNA. TRBV7-5 is a recognized pseudogene. The CDR3 length is 15 residues.

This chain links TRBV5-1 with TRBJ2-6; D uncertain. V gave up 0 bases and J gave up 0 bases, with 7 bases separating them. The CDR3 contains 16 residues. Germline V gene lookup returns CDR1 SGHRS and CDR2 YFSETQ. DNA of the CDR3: TGCGCCAGCAGCTTGGCCGGTTCCTCTGGGGCCAACGTCCTGACTTTC. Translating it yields CASSLAGSSGANVLTF. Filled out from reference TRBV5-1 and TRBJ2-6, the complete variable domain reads KAGVTQTPRYLIKTRGQQVTLSCSPISGHRSVSWYQQTPGQGLQFLFEYFSETQRNKGNFPGRFSGRQFSNSRSEMNVSTLELGDSALYLCASSLAGSSGANVLTFGAGSRLTVL.

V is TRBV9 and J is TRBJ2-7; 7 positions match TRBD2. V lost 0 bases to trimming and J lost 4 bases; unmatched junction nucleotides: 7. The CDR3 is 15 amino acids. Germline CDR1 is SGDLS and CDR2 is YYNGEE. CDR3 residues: CASSVDPGGGYEQYF. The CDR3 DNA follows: TGTGCCAGCAGCGTAGACCCGGGAGGTGGGTACGAGCAGTACTTC.

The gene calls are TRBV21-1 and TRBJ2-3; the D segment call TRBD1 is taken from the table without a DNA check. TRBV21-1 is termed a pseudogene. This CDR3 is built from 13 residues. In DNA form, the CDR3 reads TGTGCCAGCAGCAGGTTAGACAGGGGAGTGGAGTATTTT. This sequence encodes CASSRLDRGVEYF.

The CDR3 bases are TGTGCCAGTAGTATTAGCCGACTAGACTACAATGAGCAGTTCTTC. It specifies CASSISRLDYNEQFF. The V gene is TRBV19, the J gene TRBJ2-1, with a possible D match to TRBD2 (6 bases). The CDR3 extends over 15 amino acids. The germline CDR1 and CDR2 sequences are LNHDA and SQIVND (reference sequence). The V and J ends lost 3 bases and 3 bases respectively, with 12 bases between them. The full variable domain, in which reference TRBV19 and TRBJ2-1 provide the parts outside the CDR3, is DGGITQSPKYLFRKEGQNVTLSCEQNLNHDAMYWYRQDPGQGLRLIYYSQIVNDFQKGDIAEGYSVSREKKESFPLTVTSAQKNPTAFYLCASSISRLDYNEQFFGPGTRLTVL.

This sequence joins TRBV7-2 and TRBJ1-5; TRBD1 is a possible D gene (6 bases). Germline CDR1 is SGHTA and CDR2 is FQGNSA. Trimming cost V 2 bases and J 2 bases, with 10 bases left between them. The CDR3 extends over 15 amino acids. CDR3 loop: CASSLNREGNQPQHF. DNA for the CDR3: TGTGCCAGCAGCTTAAACAGGGAAGGCAATCAGCCCCAGCATTTT.

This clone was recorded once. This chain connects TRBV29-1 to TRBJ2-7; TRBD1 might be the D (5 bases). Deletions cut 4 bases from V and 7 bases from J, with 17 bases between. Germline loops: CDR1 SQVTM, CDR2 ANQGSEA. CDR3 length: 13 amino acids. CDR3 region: CSVAPTGAREQYF. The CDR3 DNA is TGCAGCGTTGCACCGACTGGGGCTCGGGAGCAGTACTTC.

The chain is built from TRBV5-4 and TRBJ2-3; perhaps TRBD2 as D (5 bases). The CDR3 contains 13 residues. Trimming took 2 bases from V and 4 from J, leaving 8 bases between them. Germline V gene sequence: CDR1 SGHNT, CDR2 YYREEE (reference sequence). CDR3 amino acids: CASSFGLSDTQYF. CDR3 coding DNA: TGTGCCAGCAGCTTCGGACTGTCAGATACGCAGTATTTT.

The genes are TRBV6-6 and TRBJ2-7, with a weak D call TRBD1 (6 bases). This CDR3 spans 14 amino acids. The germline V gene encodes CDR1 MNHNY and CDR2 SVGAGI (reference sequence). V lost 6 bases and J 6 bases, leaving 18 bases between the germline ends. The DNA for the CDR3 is TGTGCCAGCAGATCGCCGGGACAAGCCCCCGAGCAGTACTTC. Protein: CASRSPGQAPEQYF.

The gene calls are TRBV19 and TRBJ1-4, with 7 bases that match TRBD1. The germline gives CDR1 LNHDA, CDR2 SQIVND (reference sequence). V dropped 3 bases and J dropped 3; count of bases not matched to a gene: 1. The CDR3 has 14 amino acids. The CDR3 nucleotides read TGTGCCAGTAGTATCGGGACAGCTAATGAAAAACTGTTTTTT. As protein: CASSIGTANEKLFF. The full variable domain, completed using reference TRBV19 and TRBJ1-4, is DGGITQSPKYLFRKEGQNVTLSCEQNLNHDAMYWYRQDPGQGLRLIYYSQIVNDFQKGDIAEGYSVSREKKESFPLTVTSAQKNPTAFYLCASSIGTANEKLFFGSGTQLSVL.

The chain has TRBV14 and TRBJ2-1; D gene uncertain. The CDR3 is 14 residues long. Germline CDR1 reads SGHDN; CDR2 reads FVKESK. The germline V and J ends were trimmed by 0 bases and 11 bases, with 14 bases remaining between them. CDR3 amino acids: CASSQDRSPGKQFF. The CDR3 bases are TGTGCCAGCAGCCAAGACCGGTCGCCGGGTAAGCAGTTCTTC.